This T cell receptor beta chain was sequenced for a study of early T cells in non-severe SARS-CoV-2 infection. About the study: It was bulk RNA from unsorted whole blood that was sequenced, and the chains were unpaired. The study's findings and limits: Private and CD4 specificities were missed by VDJdb matching, which favored anti-spike CD8 responses.

A note on this clonotype: Its matching antigen is unknown.

In germline, CDR1 is SGHAT, CDR2 FQNNGV. CDR3 size: 13 residues. Trimming pared 5 bases from V and 1 base from J, leaving 8 bases between. Individual cDNA molecules carried attached unique molecular identifiers. TCRdb itself ran the 5' RACE reads through MiXCR, one entry per CDR3 protein. Of about 50,000 distinct CDR3 sequences listed, roughly 8.8% are singletons. This TCR was recovered from an adult who was a healthcare worker with PCR-confirmed SARS-CoV-2 infection or an uninfected control (not recorded which). The chain carries TRBV11-2 and TRBJ1-1; D uncertain. Material: whole blood. The CDR3 DNA reads TGTGCCAGCAGCCGGACTCAGAACACTGAAGCTTTCTTT. Its translation: CASSRTQNTEAFF.